The clone carrying this T cell receptor (beta chain) was seen a handful of times. TCRdb fed the 5' RACE reads into MiXCR, producing one record per CDR3 protein. The table includes roughly 140,000 distinct CDR3 sequences, roughly 13% detected once. These data originate in a study of T-cell memory formation after mild COVID-19. Germline assignment: CDR1 SEHNR and CDR2 FQNEAQ (reference sequence). The CDR3 sequence is 14 residues long. V was trimmed by 5 bases and J by 1 base, leaving 9 bases between them. The chain recombines TRBV7-9 with TRBJ2-1; TRBD2 is a possible D gene (6 bases). Sequenced material: PBMCs or a T cell subset sorted from them (not recorded which). The receptor's source is an adult woman who had mild COVID-19 (a few samples of this study predate the infection). Cell type and time point are not known. The CDR3: CASSEGLSYNEQFF. The CDR3 coding sequence is TGTGCCAGCAGCGAGGGACTGTCCTACAATGAGCAGTTCTTC.